Listed below are T cell receptor beta chains from one sample, sequenced in a study of CD8 T cells in Susac syndrome. TCRdb itself ran the immunoSEQ multiplex PCR reads through MiXCR, one entry per CDR3 protein. The table shows more than 100,000 distinct CDR3 sequences, with around 75% occurring only once. The sequenced sample consisted of CD8+ T cells from PBMCs. Receptors originate from a human donor with multiple sclerosis. CDR3s include the opening cysteine and the closing phenylalanine or tryptophan. The order of the fields is D gene, J gene, V gene, clone size, CDR3 length, CDR3 protein, CDR3 DNA. A D gene is named only where the DNA matches it firmly. Clone size appears in some rows only: once, few, many, or a class for an expanded clone.

D: .; J: TRBJ1-1; V: TRBV12-5; size: .; length: 14; CDR3: CASGWGTLNTEAFF; DNA: TGTGCTAGTGGTTGGGGGACGTTGAACACTGAAGCTTTCTTT
D: .; J: TRBJ2-1; V: TRBV28; size: .; length: 14; CDR3: CASSYTLGGNEQFF; DNA: TGTGCCAGCAGTTATACTCTTGGGGGCAATGAGCAGTTCTTC
D: .; J: TRBJ1-6; V: TRBV28; size: .; length: 16; CDR3: CASSLRRSSYNSPLHF; DNA: TGTGCCAGCAGTTTAAGAAGGAGCTCCTATAATTCACCCCTCCACTTT
D: TRBD2; J: TRBJ2-1; V: TRBV13; size: .; length: 17; CDR3: CASSRGLAGGGFGEQFF; DNA: TGTGCCAGCAGCAGGGGACTAGCGGGAGGAGGCTTCGGTGAGCAGTTCTTC
D: TRBD2; J: TRBJ2-1; V: TRBV10-3; size: once; length: 21; CDR3: CAISEPLEVAGVVFSYNEQFF; DNA: TGTGCCATCAGTGAGCCCCTGGAGGTAGCGGGAGTCGTTTTTTCCTACAATGAGCAGTTCTTC
D: TRBD2; J: TRBJ2-1; V: TRBV7-2; size: few; length: 12; CDR3: CASSWTSNEQFF; DNA: TGTGCCAGCAGCTGGACTAGCAATGAGCAGTTCTTC
D: TRBD1; J: TRBJ2-5; V: TRBV5-8; size: few; length: 17; CDR3: CASSLAKGTGGAETQYF; DNA: TGTGCCAGCAGCTTGGCCAAGGGGACAGGGGGCGCGGAGACCCAGTACTTC
D: .; J: TRBJ2-3; V: TRBV4-1; size: .; length: 16; CDR3: CASSHRTGDPTDTQYF; DNA: TGCGCCAGCAGCCATCGGACGGGGGATCCCACAGATACGCAGTATTTT
D: .; J: TRBJ2-3; V: TRBV9; size: .; length: 15; CDR3: CASSSRGARENTQYF; DNA: TGTGCCAGCAGCTCCAGGGGGGCGCGGGAAAATACGCAGTATTTT
D: .; J: TRBJ2-1; V: TRBV9; size: .; length: 14; CDR3: CASSESGSYNEQFF; DNA: TGTGCCAGCAGCGAGAGCGGGTCCTACAATGAGCAGTTCTTC
D: .; J: TRBJ2-1; V: TRBV19; size: few; length: 11; CDR3: CASSVGNEQFF; DNA: TGTGCCAGTAGTGTGGGGAATGAGCAGTTCTTC
D: .; J: TRBJ2-6; V: TRBV7-9; size: .; length: 15; CDR3: CASSTQASGANVLTF; DNA: TGTGCCAGCAGCACGCAGGCGTCTGGGGCCAACGTCCTGACTTTC
D: .; J: TRBJ1-3; V: TRBV5-6; size: .; length: 14; CDR3: CASSEGNSGNTIYF; DNA: TGTGCCAGCAGCGAAGGAAACTCTGGAAACACCATATATTTT
D: TRBD2; J: TRBJ2-1; V: TRBV7-3; size: once; length: 14; CDR3: CASSLMGTSNEQFF; DNA: TGTGCCAGCAGCTTAATGGGGACTAGCAATGAGCAGTTCTTC
D: .; J: TRBJ1-1; V: TRBV5-4; size: .; length: 15; CDR3: CASSFVGGGHTEAFF; DNA: TGTGCCAGCAGCTTTGTAGGGGGAGGGCACACTGAAGCTTTCTTT
D: .; J: TRBJ2-1; V: TRBV7-6; size: few; length: 16; CDR3: CASSLQGGGQGDEQFF; DNA: TGTGCCAGCAGCTTGCAGGGTGGGGGGCAAGGCGATGAGCAGTTCTTC
D: .; J: TRBJ1-2; V: TRBV7-9; size: .; length: 14; CDR3: CASSLGTAYYGYTF; DNA: TGTGCCAGCAGCTTAGGGACAGCCTACTATGGCTACACCTTC
D: TRBD1; J: TRBJ1-6; V: TRBV5-6; size: .; length: 15; CDR3: CASSLVRDRNSPLHF; DNA: TGTGCCAGCAGCTTGGTCCGGGACAGGAATTCACCCCTCCACTTT
D: TRBD2; J: TRBJ2-1; V: TRBV5-6; size: .; length: 17; CDR3: CASSKHGGASSYNEQFF; DNA: TGTGCCAGCAGCAAACACGGGGGGGCGAGCTCCTACAATGAGCAGTTCTTC
D: .; J: TRBJ2-7; V: TRBV2; size: .; length: 14; CDR3: CASDPGVNDYEQYF; DNA: TGTGCCAGCGACCCAGGGGTCAATGATTACGAGCAGTACTTC
D: .; J: TRBJ2-1; V: TRBV7-9; size: .; length: 15; CDR3: CASSSQGSHLNEQFF; DNA: TGTGCCAGCAGCTCTCAGGGTAGTCACCTCAATGAGCAGTTCTTC
D: TRBD1; J: TRBJ2-1; V: TRBV5-1; size: .; length: 16; CDR3: CASSFHRDRVINEQFF; DNA: TGCGCCAGCAGCTTCCACCGGGACAGGGTTATTAATGAGCAGTTCTTC
D: TRBD1; J: TRBJ2-7; V: TRBV11-3; size: .; length: 14; CDR3: CASSPRQGSYEQYF; DNA: TGTGCCAGCAGCCCTCGACAGGGGTCCTACGAGCAGTACTTC
D: .; J: TRBJ1-6; V: TRBV3-1; size: .; length: 16; CDR3: CASSQDGGMGNSPLHF; DNA: TGTGCCAGCAGCCAAGACGGCGGGATGGGGAATTCACCCCTCCACTTT
D: .; J: TRBJ1-5; V: TRBV27; size: .; length: 14; CDR3: CASSLGRSGQPQHF; DNA: TGTGCCAGCAGTTTAGGTCGGAGCGGACAGCCCCAGCATTTT
D: .; J: TRBJ2-1; V: TRBV12-3/TRBV12-4; size: .; length: 13; CDR3: CASSLPLGDEQFF; DNA: TGTGCCAGCAGTTTACCCCTTGGGGATGAGCAGTTCTTC
D: .; J: TRBJ1-1; V: TRBV7-2; size: .; length: 15; CDR3: CASSPIHGRDTEAFF; DNA: TGTGCCAGCAGCCCCATCCACGGCCGGGACACTGAAGCTTTCTTT
D: .; J: TRBJ1-4; V: TRBV6-6; size: .; length: 15; CDR3: CASSLWTPNEEKLFF; DNA: TGTGCCAGCAGTCTATGGACTCCTAACGAGGAAAAACTGTTTTTT
D: TRBD1; J: TRBJ2-7; V: TRBV12-3/TRBV12-4; size: .; length: 15; CDR3: CASSPSGQGVYEQYF; DNA: TGTGCCAGCAGTCCCTCGGGACAGGGGGTATACGAGCAGTACTTC
D: TRBD1; J: TRBJ1-1; V: TRBV7-9; size: .; length: 15; CDR3: CASSSVPGGNTEAFF; DNA: TGTGCCAGCAGCTCTGTCCCAGGGGGAAACACTGAAGCTTTCTTT
D: TRBD1; J: TRBJ1-4; V: TRBV20-1; size: .; length: 13; CDR3: CSARDRGGEKLFF; DNA: TGCAGTGCAAGGGACAGGGGAGGTGAAAAACTGTTTTTT
D: .; J: TRBJ1-4; V: TRBV6-1; size: few; length: 14; CDR3: CASSTHRVGLELFF; DNA: TGTGCCAGCAGTACCCACAGGGTAGGACTCGAACTGTTTTTT
D: .; J: TRBJ2-2; V: TRBV29-1; size: once; length: 16; CDR3: CSVEDQASVNTGELFF; DNA: TGCAGCGTTGAAGATCAGGCTAGCGTCAACACCGGGGAGCTGTTTTTT
D: .; J: TRBJ2-5; V: TRBV6-2/TRBV6-3; size: .; length: 15; CDR3: CASSYMGNPQETQYF; DNA: TGTGCCAGCAGTTACATGGGTAACCCACAAGAGACCCAGTACTTC
D: .; J: TRBJ1-2; V: TRBV19; size: once; length: 16; CDR3: CASTPWAGDKSYGYTF; DNA: TGTGCCAGTACCCCCTGGGCGGGGGATAAGTCCTATGGCTACACCTTC
D: .; J: TRBJ1-2; V: TRBV12-3/TRBV12-4; size: .; length: 13; CDR3: CASSSDRPGGYTF; DNA: TGTGCCAGCAGTTCTGACAGGCCTGGTGGCTACACCTTC
D: .; J: TRBJ1-1; V: TRBV6-6; size: .; length: 11; CDR3: CASSYDTEAFF; DNA: TGTGCCAGCAGTTACGACACTGAAGCTTTCTTT
D: TRBD1; J: TRBJ1-2; V: TRBV29-1; size: .; length: 12; CDR3: CSVEGTGDGYTF; DNA: TGCAGCGTTGAAGGGACAGGGGATGGCTACACCTTC
D: .; J: TRBJ1-1; V: TRBV6-1; size: few; length: 13; CDR3: CASSVGRDTEAFF; DNA: TGTGCCAGCAGTGTTGGGAGGGACACTGAAGCTTTCTTT
D: TRBD1; J: TRBJ1-5; V: TRBV27; size: .; length: 14; CDR3: CASSHRGFNQPQHF; DNA: TGTGCCAGCAGCCACAGGGGGTTCAATCAGCCCCAGCATTTT
D: .; J: TRBJ1-1; V: TRBV13; size: .; length: 12; CDR3: CASSARGTDAFF; DNA: TGTGCCAGCAGCGCCCGGGGCACTGATGCTTTCTTT
D: TRBD2; J: TRBJ2-2; V: TRBV7-6; size: .; length: 15; CDR3: CASRRLAGDLGELFF; DNA: TGTGCCAGCAGGAGACTAGCGGGAGATCTGGGGGAGCTGTTTTTT
D: .; J: TRBJ2-7; V: TRBV4-1; size: .; length: 14; CDR3: CASSPITNAYEQYF; DNA: TGCGCCAGCAGCCCCATCACTAACGCCTACGAGCAGTACTTC
D: TRBD1; J: TRBJ1-2; V: TRBV6-1; size: .; length: 16; CDR3: CASSPDRTGPNYGYTF; DNA: TGTGCCAGCAGTCCCGATAGGACAGGGCCTAACTATGGCTACACCTTC
D: .; J: TRBJ2-7; V: TRBV5-5; size: few; length: 14; CDR3: CASSLAGSTYEQYF; DNA: TGTGCCAGCAGCTTGGCCGGGTCCACCTACGAGCAGTACTTC
D: .; J: TRBJ2-5; V: TRBV18; size: few; length: 13; CDR3: CASSPPGLETQYF; DNA: TGTGCCAGCTCACCACCGGGACTGGAGACCCAGTACTTC
D: TRBD1; J: TRBJ1-1; V: TRBV7-9; size: few; length: 14; CDR3: CASSAGQGITEAFF; DNA: TGTGCCAGCAGCGCTGGACAGGGAATCACTGAAGCTTTCTTT
D: TRBD2; J: TRBJ2-1; V: TRBV6-6; size: .; length: 14; CDR3: CAISLAGTYNEQFF; DNA: TGTGCCATCTCACTAGCGGGAACCTACAATGAGCAGTTCTTC
D: .; J: TRBJ2-1; V: TRBV19; size: .; length: 18; CDR3: CASSHRLASGKTGLEQFF; DNA: TGTGCCAGTAGTCACCGGCTAGCAAGTGGGAAGACCGGACTTGAGCAGTTCTTC